The following is a T cell receptor beta chain sequence with its context. The source of the sample is a study of control samples from healthy donors and cancer patients. Assay: immunoSEQ multiplex PCR; the TCRdb copy retains only in-frame clones and omits some. The sample lists about 100,000 clones, about 90% occurring once. The sample was blood. The source of this sequence is a woman in her forties or fifties in good health.

The CDR3 sequence: CASSSPDGRYNEQFF. In DNA, the CDR3 is TGTGCCAGCAGTTCCCCGGACGGACGATACAATGAGCAGTTCTTC. This chain joins TRBV27 and TRBJ2-1; D gene uncertain. V shed 4 bases and J shed 4 bases, with 14 bases lying between them. Germline-derived CDR1 and CDR2 are MNHEY and SMNVEV (reference sequence). There are 15 residues in the CDR3.